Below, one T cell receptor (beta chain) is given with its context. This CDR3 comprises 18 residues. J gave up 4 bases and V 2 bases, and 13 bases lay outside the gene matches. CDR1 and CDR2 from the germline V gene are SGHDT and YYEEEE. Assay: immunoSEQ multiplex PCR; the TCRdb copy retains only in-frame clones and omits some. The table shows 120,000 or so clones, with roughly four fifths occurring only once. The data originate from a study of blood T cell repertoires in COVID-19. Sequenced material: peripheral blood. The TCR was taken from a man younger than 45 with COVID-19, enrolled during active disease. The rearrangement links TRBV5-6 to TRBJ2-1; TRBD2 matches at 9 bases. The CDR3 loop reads CASSLGASGGPPYNEQFF. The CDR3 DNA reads TGTGCCAGCAGCTTAGGGGCGAGCGGGGGGCCCCCGTACAATGAGCAGTTCTTC. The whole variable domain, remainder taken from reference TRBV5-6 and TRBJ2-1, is DAGVTQSPTHLIKTRGQQVTLRCSPKSGHDTVSWYQQALGQGPQFIFQYYEEEERQRGNFPDRFSGHQFPNYSSELNVNALLLGDSALYLCASSLGASGGPPYNEQFFGPGTRLTVL.